The 32 T cell receptor beta chains reported below all come from one sample, sequenced in a study of blood T cell repertoires in COVID-19. The method was immunoSEQ multiplex PCR; TCRdb's version includes in-frame clones alone and lacks a portion of them. The sample has more than 85,000 clones; roughly 92% are singletons. The specimen was peripheral blood. These receptors originate from a woman between 50 and 59 years old with COVID-19, enrolled during active disease.

This chain links TRBV7-2 with TRBJ1-1, with 9 bases lining up with TRBD1. V lost 2 bases and J lost 3; bases outside the gene matches: 7. This CDR3 spans 16 amino acids. Looked up from germline, CDR1 is SGHTA and CDR2 is FQGNSA. The CDR3 DNA reads as TGTGCCAGCAGCTTAATTAAGGGACAGGGCTACACTGAAGCTTTCTTT. Amino acid sequence: CASSLIKGQGYTEAFF.

This chain connects TRBV4-3 to TRBJ1-2, with TRBD1 matching 7 bases. V trimming: 0 bases; J trimming: 8 bases; junction bases outside the gene matches: 3. The germline V gene encodes CDR1 LGHNA and CDR2 YSLEER. The CDR3 runs to 13 residues. This CDR3 reads CASSQDRQGGYTF. The CDR3 DNA sequence: TGCGCCAGCAGCCAAGATCGACAGGGAGGCTACACCTTC.

V is TRBV9 and J is TRBJ2-3, with D uncertain. V shed 2 bases and J shed 0 bases, with 4 bases lying between them. CDR1 is SGDLS and CDR2 is YYNGEE in the germline V gene. CDR3 size: 13 residues. CDR3 residues: CASSVSSTDTQYF. In DNA, the CDR3 is TGTGCCAGCAGCGTTTCGAGCACAGATACGCAGTATTTT.

The J gene is TRBJ1-1, the V gene TRBV18; 7 nucleotides match TRBD1. From germline, CDR1 is KGHSH and CDR2 LQKENI. V was pared by 0 bases and J by 2 bases, with 3 bases of the junction left unmatched. The CDR3 sequence is 15 residues long. In nucleotides, the CDR3 is TGTGCCAGCTCACCACCCAGGGGGGTTAACACTGAAGCTTTCTTT. Residues: CASSPPRGVNTEAFF.

The CDR3 DNA reads TGTGCCAGCAGCCAACCGGGACAGGAACTCTATGGCTACACCTTC. Protein: CASSQPGQELYGYTF. The gene calls are TRBV11-2 and TRBJ1-2; TRBD1 matches at 8 bases. With V trimmed by 5 bases and J by 4 bases, 9 bases remained unmatched. The CDR3 covers 15 residues. Germline CDR1 is SGHAT and CDR2 is FQNNGV.

Details on this clone: Other DNA sequences in this sample translate to the same CDR3. The rearrangement links TRBV28 to TRBJ2-2; 7 bases agree with TRBD1. The V and J ends lost 8 bases and 3 bases, in that order; junction bases with no gene match: 3. CDR1 MDHEN and CDR2 SYDVKM come from the germline V gene. The CDR3 totals 13 residues. CDR3 DNA: TGTGCCAGCCGACAGGGTGACACCGGGGAGCTGTTTTTT. Its translation is CASRQGDTGELFF.

This chain links TRBV28 with TRBJ1-2, with a possible D match to TRBD1 (5 bases). The germline CDR1 and CDR2 sequences are MDHEN and SYDVKM. The V and J ends lost 1 base and 5 bases respectively, with 11 bases between them. The CDR3 length is 14 residues. The CDR3 loop is CASSLSRVNYGYTF. The DNA for the CDR3 is TGTGCCAGCAGTTTATCCAGGGTAAATTATGGCTACACCTTC.

This chain connects TRBV14 to TRBJ1-1; D may be TRBD1 (5 bases). Germline V lookup: CDR1 SGHDN, CDR2 FVKESK. The V and J ends lost 1 base and 3 bases respectively, with 12 bases between them. CDR3 length equals 15 residues. CDR3 protein: CASSQVGQWDTEAFF. The CDR3 DNA reads TGTGCCAGCAGCCAAGTGGGGCAGTGGGACACTGAAGCTTTCTTT.

The CDR3 is CASSISLEPRGYQPQHF. As DNA, the CDR3 is TGTGCCAGTAGTATATCCCTCGAACCTCGCGGGTATCAGCCCCAGCATTTT. This chain links TRBV19 with TRBJ1-5; D remains ambiguous. Trimming left V 2 bases short and J 5 bases short, with 19 bases between. In germline, CDR1 is LNHDA, CDR2 SQIVND (reference sequence). The CDR3 contains 17 residues.

V is TRBV5-1 and J is TRBJ2-3; D not certain. The CDR3 spans 16 residues. V gave up 0 bases and J gave up 0 bases, with 11 bases separating them. In germline, CDR1 is SGHRS, CDR2 YFSETQ. The CDR3 region is CASSLDSALSTDTQYF. CDR3 nucleotides: TGCGCCAGCAGCTTGGATTCCGCCCTAAGCACAGATACGCAGTATTTT.

The chain couples TRBV28 to TRBJ1-2; 8 bases map to TRBD1. Germline V CDR1 and CDR2: MDHEN, SYDVKM. Unmatched junction bases numbered 2, after V lost 6 bases and J lost 5 bases. CDR3 size: 12 residues. CDR3 bases: TGTGCCAGCAGGGGACAGGAATATGGCTACACCTTC. Residues: CASRGQEYGYTF.

The chain uses TRBV6-2 or TRBV6-3 and TRBJ1-1, with 7 bases identical to TRBD1. The junction had 2 bases not matched to a gene; V was cut back by 2 bases and J by 2 bases. Germline values: CDR1 MNHEY, CDR2 SVGEGT. There are 14 residues in the CDR3. The CDR3 protein is CASSYRQGNTEAFF. In nucleotides, the CDR3 is TGTGCCAGCAGTTACCGACAGGGAAACACTGAAGCTTTCTTT.

A single count supports this clone. This sample also contains other DNA sequences that code for the same CDR3. This sequence joins TRBV15 and TRBJ2-3; D is possibly TRBD2 (7 bases). The length of the CDR3 is 16 residues. V lost 1 base and J 1 base, leaving 12 bases between the germline ends. Germline V gene sequence: CDR1 LNHNV, CDR2 YYDKDF (reference sequence). Here the CDR3 DNA reads TGTGCCACCAGCAGAGTCGGCGGGGGCCGCACAGATACGCAGTATTTT. Translation gives CATSRVGGGRTDTQYF.

The V gene is TRBV14, the J gene TRBJ1-3; tentatively, D is TRBD1 (6 bases). The CDR3 extends over 20 amino acids. Germline V gene sequence: CDR1 SGHDN, CDR2 FVKESK. The V and J ends lost 0 bases and 1 base respectively, with 22 bases between them. The CDR3 DNA reads TGTGCCAGCAGCCAAGATGTCGGCAGGGGTGGATTTCGTTCTGGAAACACCATATATTTT. Protein sequence: CASSQDVGRGGFRSGNTIYF.

The rearrangement links TRBV19 to TRBJ1-2, with D perhaps TRBD1 (5 bases). The CDR3 has 13 residues. Trimming left V 3 bases short and J 4 bases short, with 9 bases between. Germline V CDR1 and CDR2: LNHDA, SQIVND (reference sequence). The CDR3 loop is CASSMTVSYGYTF. The CDR3 DNA follows: TGTGCCAGTAGTATGACAGTTAGCTATGGCTACACCTTC.

V gene TRBV27 combines with J gene TRBJ2-3; maybe TRBD2 (5 bases). CDR3 length equals 15 residues. CDR1 and CDR2 (germline): MNHEY, SMNVEV (reference sequence). Trimming stripped 8 bases from V and 0 bases from J, with 15 bases between. The CDR3 coding sequence is TGTGCCAGCCGCTGGACGGAGGTTAGCACAGATACGCAGTATTTT. Translation gives CASRWTEVSTDTQYF.

The V gene is TRBV5-5, the J gene TRBJ1-4, with D tentatively TRBD1 (5 bases). The CDR3 contains 16 residues. V was shortened by 4 bases and J by 8 bases, with 21 bases between the two germline ends. The germline V gene has CDR1 SGHKS and CDR2 YYEKEE (reference sequence). The CDR3 spells CASSPAVGRVGEKLFF. The CDR3 nucleotides read TGTGCCAGCAGCCCCGCGGTTGGCAGGGTCGGGGAAAAACTGTTTTTT. Supplemented by reference TRBV5-5 and TRBJ1-4, the full variable domain reads DAGVTQSPTHLIKTRGQQVTLRCSPISGHKSVSWYQQVLGQGPQFIFQYYEKEERGRGNFPDRFSARQFPNYSSELNVNALLLGDSALYLCASSPAVGRVGEKLFFGSGTQLSVL.

This chain uses TRBV6-1 with TRBJ2-7; 7 nucleotides align to TRBD2. The CDR3 runs 16 residues. Germline V gene sequence: CDR1 MNHNS, CDR2 SASEGT. The J segment lost 2 bases and the V segment lost 1 base, leaving 8 bases of the junction unmatched. CDR3 loop: CASSEEGGWTAYEQYF. CDR3 DNA sequence: TGTGCCAGCAGTGAAGAGGGAGGGTGGACGGCCTACGAGCAGTACTTC.

V gene TRBV5-1 combines with J gene TRBJ1-6; 7 nucleotides agree with TRBD1. Germline lookup yields CDR1 SGHRS and CDR2 YFSETQ. The CDR3 has 16 amino acids. J was trimmed by 6 bases and V by 1 base; bases with no gene match: 7. The CDR3, as DNA: TGCGCCAGCAGCTTGACAGGGGTGGGCGTTAATTCACCCCTCCACTTT. Its translation is CASSLTGVGVNSPLHF.

The chain uses TRBV7-8 and TRBJ2-1; 9 bases fit TRBD2. Trimming at V came to 0 bases and at J to 4 bases, leaving 7 bases not matched to a gene. The germline gives CDR1 SGHVS, CDR2 FQNEAQ. The CDR3 covers 17 residues. CDR3 amino acids: CASSLAGSGGFYNEQFF. CDR3 DNA sequence: TGTGCCAGCAGCTTAGCGGGTAGCGGGGGATTTTACAATGAGCAGTTCTTC.

The gene calls are TRBV19 and TRBJ2-1; the match to TRBD1 covers 8 bases. This CDR3 has 17 residues. Germline values: CDR1 LNHDA, CDR2 SQIVND (reference sequence). The trim removed 7 bases at V and 5 bases at J, leaving 16 bases unmatched. The CDR3 spells CASKSFSLGTGDNEQFF. The CDR3 DNA follows: TGTGCCAGTAAGAGTTTCTCCCTCGGGACAGGCGACAATGAGCAGTTCTTC.

Only one count was recorded for this clone. The CDR3 sequence: CASSPGTGSYEQYF. DNA for the CDR3: TGTGCCAGCAGCCCCGGGACAGGGTCCTACGAGCAGTACTTC. The rearrangement joins TRBV5-6 to TRBJ2-7; 9 bases fit TRBD1. The CDR3 has 14 amino acids. CDR1 is SGHDT and CDR2 is YYEEEE in the germline V gene. V dropped 4 bases and J dropped 1; count of bases not matched to a gene: 3.

The CDR3, as DNA: TGCGCCAGCAGCTTTTGGCACAACAGGGGGTACCAAGAGACCCAGTACTTC. This translates into CASSFWHNRGYQETQYF. The rearrangement joins TRBV5-1 to TRBJ2-5, with 8 bases lining up with TRBD1. The CDR3 contains 17 residues. V gave up 2 bases and J gave up 0 bases; unmatched junction bases: 9. Germline loops: CDR1 SGHRS, CDR2 YFSETQ.

The chain links TRBV10-3 to TRBJ2-2; possibly TRBD1 for D (6 bases). Trimming took 6 bases from V and 7 from J, leaving 15 bases between them. Germline loops: CDR1 ENHRY, CDR2 SYGVKD. The CDR3 covers 14 residues. CDR3 region: CAIRGRGTDGELFF. The DNA for the CDR3 is TGTGCCATCAGGGGTAGGGGGACCGACGGGGAGCTGTTTTTT.

The chain links TRBV10-3 to TRBJ2-1, with 8 nucleotides matching TRBD1. Looked up from germline, CDR1 is ENHRY and CDR2 is SYGVKD. This CDR3 has 15 amino acids. Trimming removed 3 bases from V and 9 bases from J; junction bases left unmatched: 10. CDR3 in amino acids: CAISDPGAGGGEQFF. The CDR3 nucleotides read TGTGCCATCAGTGACCCGGGGGCAGGGGGCGGTGAGCAGTTCTTC.

The chain combines TRBV21-1 with TRBJ2-4; no check of the table's D call, TRBD2, against the DNA was made. TRBV21-1 is a documented pseudogene. This CDR3 has 16 residues. The CDR3 DNA follows: TGTGCCAGCAGCGCCCCCCGGGAGGAAACCAAAAACATTCAGTACTTC. It translates to CASSAPREETKNIQYF.

The chain is built from TRBV19 and TRBJ1-2; 7 bases map to TRBD1. The trim removed 1 base at V and 2 bases at J, leaving 4 bases unmatched. The CDR3 has 15 residues. From germline, CDR1 is LNHDA and CDR2 SQIVND (reference sequence). The CDR3 sequence: CASSIVGTENYGYTF. CDR3 in DNA: TGTGCCAGTAGTATAGTTGGGACAGAGAACTATGGCTACACCTTC.

The chain employs TRBV4-2 and TRBJ2-7; D gene ambiguous. V was trimmed by 3 bases and J by 2 bases, leaving 11 bases between them. The CDR3 spans 14 residues. Per the germline V gene, CDR1 is LGHNA and CDR2 is YNFKEQ. The chain's CDR3 is CASSHEDEAYEQYF. CDR3 nucleotide sequence: TGTGCCAGCAGCCATGAAGATGAGGCCTACGAGCAGTACTTC.

The chain recombines TRBV5-6 with TRBJ1-6; no firm D call. Between the trimmed V and J ends, which lost 4 bases and 9 bases, there was a span of 8 bases. The CDR3 covers 12 residues. Germline-derived CDR1 and CDR2 are SGHDT and YYEEEE. This chain's CDR3 is CASSTEGSPLHF. CDR3 coding DNA: TGTGCCAGCAGCACAGAGGGTTCACCCCTCCACTTT.

This rearrangement joins TRBV27 to TRBJ1-2; D perhaps matches TRBD1 (5 bases). Trimming pared 1 base from V and 0 bases from J, leaving 12 bases between. CDR1 and CDR2 (germline): MNHEY, SMNVEV (reference sequence). This CDR3 is built from 16 residues. The CDR3, as DNA: TGTGCCAGCAGTTTATGGGGGGATCGTACTAACTATGGCTACACCTTC. Amino acid sequence: CASSLWGDRTNYGYTF.

The chain employs TRBV19 and TRBJ1-5, with a possible D match to TRBD1 (5 bases). Trimming took off 1 base at V and 0 bases at J, with 7 bases between the two ends. Germline lookup yields CDR1 LNHDA and CDR2 SQIVND (reference sequence). The CDR3 is made up of 15 amino acids. The CDR3 DNA is TGTGCCAGTAGTATAGTCAGGGATAGCAATCAGCCCCAGCATTTT. Its translation is CASSIVRDSNQPQHF.

This chain links TRBV30 with TRBJ1-2; 8 bases agree with TRBD1. Trimming took 5 bases from V and 8 from J; bases not matched to a gene: 13. CDR3 length equals 14 residues. In germline, CDR1 is GTSNPN, CDR2 SVGIG (reference sequence). CDR3: CAWGETGAFWGYTF. In nucleotides, the CDR3 is TGTGCCTGGGGGGAGACAGGGGCCTTCTGGGGCTACACCTTC. The whole variable domain, filled in from reference TRBV30 and TRBJ1-2, reads SQTIHQWPATLVQPVGSPLSLECTVEGTSNPNLYWYRQAAGRGLQLLFYSVGIGQISSEVPQNLSASRPQDRQFILSSKKLLLSDSGFYLCAWGETGAFWGYTFGSGTRLTVV.